This T cell receptor beta chain was sequenced during a study of T cell clones after liver transplantation. A word on this clone: Its antigen is still unknown.

Study-level points and caveats: Post-transplant, graft-donor-reactive CD4 TCRbeta sequences in blood dropped significantly in most of the 8 subjects. Low donor cell numbers restricted donor-reactive repertoire measurement in a couple of subjects.

The CDR3 loop spans 14 amino acids. Germline CDR1 MDHEN, CDR2 SYDVKM. Between the trimmed V and J ends, which lost 3 bases and 6 bases, there was a span of 15 bases. Sorting of unstimulated PBMCs yielded separate CD3+CD4+ and CD3+CD8+ fractions. Assay used: immunoSEQ multiplex PCR; TCRdb lists only in-frame clones, some missing. The sample records under 150,000 clones, just over 90% being singletons. The V gene is TRBV28, the J gene TRBJ2-7, with D perhaps given as TRBD1 or TRBD2 (5 bases each). The sequence derives from a human patient who received a liver transplant. Some T cells may possibly be graft donor cells. The sequencing here drew on CD4+ T cells from blood, taken 12 months after liver transplant. The CDR3 nucleotides read TGTGCCAGCAGTTTGAGTCAGGGACCAGCCGAGCAGTACTTC. Translation: CASSLSQGPAEQYF.